These 28 T cell receptor beta chains were sequenced from one sample in a study of OX40 agonist ivuxolimab in advanced cancers. The assay was immunoSEQ multiplex PCR, and TCRdb's table has in-frame clones only and misses some. The sample consists of 15,000 to 20,000 clones, less than 90% of them appearing once. The source was CD4+ or CD8+ T cells sorted from blood, collected in a trial of the OX40 agonist ivuxolimab. These receptors originate from an adult with an advanced solid tumor such as melanoma, head and neck, liver or kidney cancer.

V gene TRBV14 combines with J gene TRBJ2-3, with a tentative D call TRBD2 (6 bases). This CDR3 is 14 amino acids long. Trimming stripped 5 bases from V and 2 bases from J, with 11 bases between. Germline V CDR1 and CDR2: SGHDN, FVKESK. As DNA, the CDR3 is TGTGCCAGCAGCTTGGGGAGGCACACAGATACGCAGTATTTT. This gives the protein CASSLGRHTDTQYF.

V usage is TRBV27 and J usage is TRBJ2-7, with D possibly matching TRBD1 (6 bases). V gave up 8 bases and J gave up 2 bases, with 16 bases separating them. The CDR3 runs to 14 residues. From germline, CDR1 is MNHEY and CDR2 SMNVEV (reference sequence). CDR3 DNA: TGTGCCAGCTCGGCGAGAGGGGGACCCTACGAGCAGTACTTC. It specifies CASSARGGPYEQYF.

The chain links TRBV9 to TRBJ1-5, with D perhaps TRBD1 (6 bases). With 2 bases removed from V and 5 bases from J, the gap between germline ends came to 14 bases. The CDR3 extends over 15 amino acids. CDR1 SGDLS and CDR2 YYNGEE come from the germline V gene. CDR3 in DNA: TGTGCCAGCAGCGTTGAGGGGGTGGACGATCAGCCCCAGCATTTT. It specifies CASSVEGVDDQPQHF.

V gene TRBV5-4 combines with J gene TRBJ2-3; possibly TRBD1 for D (5 bases). V was shortened by 1 base and J by 5 bases, with 11 bases between the two germline ends. This CDR3 region has 14 residues. Germline V lookup: CDR1 SGHNT, CDR2 YYREEE (reference sequence). The CDR3 nucleotides read TGTGCCAGCAGCTTGTCCCCAGGGCGAGATACGCAGTATTTT. Its protein product is CASSLSPGRDTQYF.

The gene calls are TRBV5-5 and TRBJ2-7, with D possibly being TRBD1 (7 bases). This CDR3 has 15 residues. CDR1 is SGHKS, CDR2 YYEKEE, per germline (reference sequence). V was pared by 1 base and J by 1 base, with 12 bases between. The CDR3 nucleotides read TGTGCCAGCAGCTTGCTGGCAGGGGGGTCCTACGAGCAGTACTTC. Protein: CASSLLAGGSYEQYF.

This clone is classed as medium-sized. This sequence joins TRBV6-1 and TRBJ2-1; TRBD2 aligns across 7 bases. CDR1 and CDR2 (germline): MNHNS, SASEGT. After removal of 0 bases from V and 5 bases from J, the junction contained 7 bases not matched to a gene. CDR3 length: 16 residues. The CDR3 DNA follows: TGTGCCAGCAGTGAAGCAATGGGGGGGGGAAACAATGAGCAGTTCTTC. Translation: CASSEAMGGGNNEQFF.

This chain links TRBV5-1 with TRBJ1-6; 9 bases align to TRBD1. Per the germline V gene, CDR1 is SGHRS and CDR2 is YFSETQ. This CDR3 comprises 16 residues. V shed 4 bases and J 8 bases; nucleotides not matched to a gene: 10. DNA for the CDR3: TGCGCCAGCAGCACACCGGGACAGGGAGTGGATTCACCCCTCCACTTT. This translates into CASSTPGQGVDSPLHF. The full variable domain, its missing parts supplied by reference TRBV5-1 and TRBJ1-6, is KAGVTQTPRYLIKTRGQQVTLSCSPISGHRSVSWYQQTPGQGLQFLFEYFSETQRNKGNFPGRFSGRQFSNSRSEMNVSTLELGDSALYLCASSTPGQGVDSPLHFGNGTRLTVT.

The rearrangement joins TRBV21-1 to TRBJ1-1. TRBV21-1 is shown as a pseudogene. The CDR3 has 15 residues. Written as DNA, the CDR3 is TGTGCCAGCAGCAACGCTGCTCGCTGGGGCACTGAAGCTTTCTTT. It yields the protein CASSNAARWGTEAFF.

The chain uses TRBV13 and TRBJ2-1; 12 positions agree with TRBD2. Trimming cost V 1 base and J 7 bases; bases outside gene matches: 11. This CDR3 is built from 18 residues. Germline V CDR1 and CDR2: PRHDT, FYEKMQ (reference sequence). This chain's CDR3 is CASSLVTSWTSGINEQFF. In DNA, the CDR3 is TGTGCCAGCAGCTTAGTAACATCCTGGACTAGCGGGATAAATGAGCAGTTCTTC.

J is TRBJ1-4 and V is TRBV25-1, with a weak D call TRBD1 (5 bases). Trimming cost V 2 bases and J 1 base, with 5 bases left between them. Per the germline V gene, CDR1 is MGHDK and CDR2 is SYGVNS. This CDR3 has 14 amino acids. CDR3 bases: TGTGCCAGCAGTGAACAGGGAACTAATGAAAAACTGTTTTTT. It codes for CASSEQGTNEKLFF.

The chain combines TRBV19 with TRBJ2-6, with D uncertain. This CDR3 region has 16 residues. Germline CDR1 LNHDA, CDR2 SQIVND (reference sequence). Trimming removed 0 bases from V and 0 bases from J, with 6 bases in between. The CDR3 spells CASSIDKSSGANVLTF. CDR3 coding DNA: TGTGCCAGTAGTATAGATAAAAGCTCTGGGGCCAACGTCCTGACTTTC.

The chain recombines TRBV7-6 with TRBJ1-5, with 7 nucleotides matching TRBD1. CDR3 length: 15 amino acids. Germline CDR1 and CDR2: SGHVS and FNYEAQ. V gave up 1 base and J gave up 5 bases; unmatched junction bases: 5. In DNA, the CDR3 is TGTGCCAGCAGCTTAGGACAGGGCGCTTATCAGCCCCAGCATTTT. As protein: CASSLGQGAYQPQHF.

The chain carries TRBV10-3 and TRBJ1-5; D remains unclear. Trimming removed 4 bases from V and 0 bases from J, with 7 bases in between. This CDR3 contains 14 residues. Per the germline V gene, CDR1 is ENHRY and CDR2 is SYGVKD. The CDR3 here is CAISAGNSNQPQHF. The CDR3 DNA sequence: TGTGCCATCAGTGCGGGGAATAGCAATCAGCCCCAGCATTTT.

The rearrangement joins TRBV19 to TRBJ1-2, with D perhaps TRBD1 (5 bases). The V end lost 3 bases, the J end lost 4 bases, and 9 bases lay between the germline ends. The germline gives CDR1 LNHDA, CDR2 SQIVND (reference sequence). The CDR3 spans 13 residues. CDR3 coding DNA: TGTGCCAGTAGTATTCGGGGCCCCTATGGCTACACCTTC. Amino acid sequence: CASSIRGPYGYTF.

The chain combines TRBV5-6 with TRBJ2-6; D gene unclear. Germline CDR1 SGHDT, CDR2 YYEEEE. V lost 2 bases and J lost 3, with 6 bases in between. The CDR3 covers 14 residues. CDR3 DNA sequence: TGTGCCAGCAGCTTTTCTTATGGGGCCAACGTCCTGACTTTC. Encoded protein: CASSFSYGANVLTF.

The rearrangement links TRBV2 to TRBJ2-5; D is uncertain. The J call is uncertain, as TRBJ2-7 better fits the DNA end. Germline V gene data show CDR1 as SNHLY and CDR2 as FYNNEI. The CDR3 is 13 residues long. The CDR3 is CASSVGNSYEQYF. CDR3 in DNA: TGTGCCAGCAGTGTCGGCAACTCCTACGAGCAGTACTTC.

V usage is TRBV19 and J usage is TRBJ1-2; D perhaps matches TRBD1 (5 bases). This CDR3 comprises 12 residues. V was clipped by 6 bases and J by 3 bases, with 8 bases between them. Germline CDR1 LNHDA, CDR2 SQIVND (reference sequence). The CDR3 reads CASRQGHYGYTF. Written as DNA, the CDR3 is TGTGCCAGTAGGCAGGGACACTATGGCTACACCTTC.

The gene calls are TRBV5-6 and TRBJ2-1, with 7 nucleotides matching TRBD1. V lost 2 bases and J lost 8; bases outside the gene matches: 7. Germline-derived CDR1 and CDR2 are SGHDT and YYEEEE. The CDR3 has 14 residues. CDR3 nucleotide sequence: TGTGCCAGCAGCTTCGGGGTAGGGGGCGATGAGCAGTTCTTC. Amino acids: CASSFGVGGDEQFF. Complete variable domain (other parts from reference TRBV5-6 and TRBJ2-1): DAGVTQSPTHLIKTRGQQVTLRCSPKSGHDTVSWYQQALGQGPQFIFQYYEEEERQRGNFPDRFSGHQFPNYSSELNVNALLLGDSALYLCASSFGVGGDEQFFGPGTRLTVL.

The J gene is TRBJ2-1, the V gene TRBV10-1; either TRBD1 or TRBD2 may fit D (5 bases each). CDR1 is WNHNN and CDR2 is SYGVQD in the germline V gene (reference sequence). CDR3 length: 13 amino acids. V was trimmed by 0 bases and J by 11 bases, leaving 11 bases between them. The CDR3 is CASSESGMGQQFF. As DNA, the CDR3 is TGCGCCAGCAGTGAGTCAGGAATGGGACAGCAGTTCTTC.

The V call is TRBV7-9, the J call TRBJ1-2, with D perhaps matching TRBD1 (5 bases). Germline loops: CDR1 SEHNR, CDR2 FQNEAQ (reference sequence). Deletions cut 5 bases from V and 8 bases from J, with 18 bases between. The CDR3 is 14 amino acids. CDR3 sequence (DNA): TGTGCCAGCAGCCTTCAAGGGGACCTAGGAGGCTACACCTTC. It is translated as CASSLQGDLGGYTF. The whole variable domain, remainder taken from reference TRBV7-9 and TRBJ1-2, is DTGVSQNPRHKITKRGQNVTFRCDPISEHNRLYWYRQTLGQGPEFLTYFQNEAQLEKSRLLSDRFSAERPKGSFSTLEIQRTEQGDSAMYLCASSLQGDLGGYTFGSGTRLTVV.

V usage is TRBV29-1 and J usage is TRBJ1-2; TRBD1 aligns across 8 bases. The ends lost 5 bases at V and 4 bases at J; junction bases unmatched: 6. Germline V CDR1 and CDR2: SQVTM, ANQGSEA. CDR3 length equals 13 residues. CDR3 loop: CSVPTDRGYGYTF. CDR3 bases: TGCAGCGTTCCAACCGACAGGGGCTATGGCTACACCTTC.

This clone was counted once. J is TRBJ1-2 and V is TRBV7-7; D perhaps matches TRBD1 (5 bases). The CDR3 extends over 15 amino acids. The germline V gene encodes CDR1 SSHAT and CDR2 FNYEAQ (reference sequence). V was pared by 10 bases and J by 3 bases, with 21 bases between. The CDR3 sequence: CATLEMGRCYYGYTF. CDR3 in DNA: TGTGCCACCCTGGAGATGGGACGGTGCTACTATGGCTACACCTTC.

V usage is TRBV28 and J usage is TRBJ1-1; tentatively, D is TRBD1 (5 bases). V was pared by 2 bases and J by 4 bases, with 14 bases between. Germline V gene data show CDR1 as MDHEN and CDR2 as SYDVKM. The CDR3 has 15 amino acids. The CDR3 reads CASSLRGVRGTEAFF. The CDR3 coding sequence is TGTGCCAGCAGTTTAAGGGGAGTACGGGGCACTGAAGCTTTCTTT.

The CDR3 DNA sequence: TGTGCCAGCAGTGAGAGGTCAGGGGGCCCCTACGAGCAGTACTTC. This sequence encodes CASSERSGGPYEQYF. The chain employs TRBV6-1 and TRBJ2-7, with 8 bases identical to TRBD1. Losses at the gene ends were 3 bases for V and 2 bases for J; bases not matched to a gene: 6. Germline V gene data show CDR1 as MNHNS and CDR2 as SASEGT. This CDR3 is built from 15 residues.

V usage is TRBV6-1 and J usage is TRBJ1-2, with D uncertain. The CDR3 has 16 residues. V dropped 3 bases and J dropped 7 bases, with 21 bases sitting between them. CDR1 and CDR2 from the germline V gene are MNHNS and SASEGT. CDR3 loop: CASSDEPPGPRGGYTF. The CDR3 DNA reads TGTGCCAGCAGTGATGAGCCCCCGGGCCCTCGTGGTGGCTACACCTTC.

The J gene is TRBJ2-1, the V gene TRBV30, with TRBD2 matching over 10 bases. CDR1 GTSNPN and CDR2 SVGIG come from the germline V gene (reference sequence). This CDR3 is built from 16 residues. V dropped 4 bases and J dropped 2; count of bases not matched to a gene: 8. The CDR3 DNA follows: TGTGCCTGGACCAACGGCACTAGCGGGGCCTACAATGAGCAGTTCTTC. It translates to CAWTNGTSGAYNEQFF.

The chain is built from TRBV29-1 and TRBJ1-2; perhaps TRBD1 as D (5 bases). Germline CDR1 is SQVTM and CDR2 is ANQGSEA. The CDR3 consists of 16 residues. The V end lost 1 base, the J end lost 0 bases, and 15 bases lay between the germline ends. For the CDR3, the DNA is TGCAGCGTTGAAGGGGGCGGACATAAAGCTAACTATGGCTACACCTTC. This gives the protein CSVEGGGHKANYGYTF. The full variable domain, in which reference TRBV29-1 and TRBJ1-2 provide the parts outside the CDR3, is SAVISQKPSRDICQRGTSLTIQCQVDSQVTMMFWYRQQPGQSLTLIATANQGSEATYESGFVIDKFPISRPNLTFSTLTVSNMSPEDSSIYLCSVEGGGHKANYGYTFGSGTRLTVV.

The V gene is TRBV4-1, the J gene TRBJ1-1; TRBD1 agrees at 8 bases. From germline, CDR1 is MGHRA and CDR2 YSYEKL. This CDR3 has 15 residues. Unmatched junction bases numbered 4, after V lost 1 base and J lost 3 bases. The CDR3 DNA sequence: TGCGCCAGCAGCCAAGCCCAGGGGGCGCACACTGAAGCTTTCTTT. Its translation is CASSQAQGAHTEAFF.